This is a list of T cell receptor beta chains from one sample in a study of blood T cell repertoires in COVID-19. Profiled with immunoSEQ multiplex PCR; TCRdb holds only in-frame clones, not every one. Of 60,000 or so clones listed, roughly 84% are singletons. Source material: peripheral blood. These TCRs come from a man younger than 45 with COVID-19, enrolled during active disease. Each CDR3 is given with its conserved first and last residue. A D gene is named only where the DNA matches it firmly. Expanded clones get a size class; other rows say once, few or many, or leave the size out.

d_call j_call v_call clone_size cdr3_length cdr3_nt cdr3_aa
- TRBJ1-1 TRBV6-5 - 14 TGTGCCAGCAGTTACTTCGGAGGAGGGGCTGAAGCTTTCTTT CASSYFGGGAEAFF
TRBD2 TRBJ2-7 TRBV6-1 - 15 TGTGCCAGCAGGAGACTAGCGGGAGAGCAGAACGAGCAGTACTTC CASRRLAGEQNEQYF
TRBD2 TRBJ2-1 TRBV27 - 15 TGTGCCAGCAGTTTGGCGGGAGTAACCTACAATGAGCAGTTCTTC CASSLAGVTYNEQFF
TRBD2 TRBJ2-3 TRBV7-8 - 15 TGTGCCAGCAGCGTTACTAGCGGGAGTACAGATACGCAGTATTTT CASSVTSGSTDTQYF
TRBD2 TRBJ2-7 TRBV28 - 15 TGTGCCAGCAGTTCCCCAGGACTAGCCTCCTACGAGCAGTACTTC CASSSPGLASYEQYF
- TRBJ2-7 TRBV24-1 - 16 TGTGCCACCAGTGATTTGTCCCTAGCGTATACCTACGAGCAGTACTTC CATSDLSLAYTYEQYF
TRBD1 TRBJ2-7 TRBV4-3 - 16 TGCGCCAGCAGCCAAGAAATCGGGACAGGGTCCTACGAGCAGTACTTC CASSQEIGTGSYEQYF
TRBD1 TRBJ1-1 TRBV20-1 - 14 TGCAGTGCTAGTAGGGACAGTGGGAACACTGAAGCTTTCTTT CSASRDSGNTEAFF
TRBD1 TRBJ2-3 TRBV13 - 16 TGTGCCAGCAGCTATGGACAGGGAAGGATAGGAGATACGCAGTATTTT CASSYGQGRIGDTQYF
TRBD1 TRBJ1-2 TRBV27 - 16 TGTGCCAGCAGTCCCTGGGGGACAGGGCACTACTATGGCTACACCTTC CASSPWGTGHYYGYTF
TRBD1 TRBJ2-5 TRBV5-4 once 15 TGTGCCAGCAGCCCGGACAGGGTGAGGGGGGAGACCCAGTACTTC CASSPDRVRGETQYF
- TRBJ2-7 TRBV5-1 - 14 TGCGCCAGCAGCTACGAGGTAAACTCCTACGAGCAGTACTTC CASSYEVNSYEQYF
- TRBJ2-1 TRBV4-2 - 16 TGTGCCAGCAGCCAAGATCTCGGACTTCGGGGTGATGAGCAGTTCTTC CASSQDLGLRGDEQFF
- TRBJ1-1 TRBV6-2/TRBV6-3 - 13 TGTGCCAGCAGTTACGCCGGGAACACTGAAGCTTTCTTT CASSYAGNTEAFF
TRBD2 TRBJ2-1 TRBV28 - 15 TGTGCCAGCAGCCCACTAGCGGGAGATTGGAATGAGCAGTTCTTC CASSPLAGDWNEQFF
- TRBJ2-1 TRBV5-3 - 15 TGTGCCAGAAGCACCCTAGCCGGGAAACTCAATGAGCAGTTCTTC CARSTLAGKLNEQFF
TRBD1 TRBJ1-6 TRBV9 - 15 TGTGCCAGCAGCGGGAGGACAGGCTCGAATTCACCCCTCCACTTT CASSGRTGSNSPLHF
TRBD2 TRBJ2-1 TRBV7-6 - 19 TGTGCCAGCAGCTCCCCTAGCGAAGGTAGCGGGAGATTCGACAATGAGCAGTTCTTC CASSSPSEGSGRFDNEQFF
- TRBJ2-3 TRBV12-5 - 15 TGTGCTAGTGGGATCGGTCTACAGCCGACAGATACGCAGTATTTT CASGIGLQPTDTQYF
- TRBJ2-5 TRBV5-6 - 14 TGTGCCAGCAGCTACTACGGGGTGGGGGAGACCCAGTACTTC CASSYYGVGETQYF
TRBD2 TRBJ2-2 TRBV6-5 once 13 TGTGCCAGCAGCGGCCCTAGCGGCGGGGAGCTGTTTTTT CASSGPSGGELFF
TRBD2 TRBJ2-3 TRBV30 - 19 TGTGCCTGGGGATCCGGGACTTGGCTAGCGGGAGGGCCCACAGATACGCAGTATTTT CAWGSGTWLAGGPTDTQYF
TRBD1 TRBJ1-2 TRBV28 - 14 TGTGCCAGCAGTATACACAGGGGCAACTATGGCTACACCTTC CASSIHRGNYGYTF
TRBD1 TRBJ1-1 TRBV18 few 12 TGTGCCAGCTCACCTCAGGGACAGGCGGCTTTCTTT CASSPQGQAAFF
- TRBJ2-7 TRBV7-9 - 14 TGTGCCAGCAGCTTACTCGGAGGGGCCTACGAGCAGTACTTC CASSLLGGAYEQYF
TRBD2 TRBJ2-1 TRBV14 - 15 TGTGCCAGCAGCCGGGGACTAGCGGGAGGGGGTGAGCAGTTCTTC CASSRGLAGGGEQFF
TRBD2 TRBJ2-5 TRBV6-5 - 15 TGTGCCAGCAGGGGAAGAGGGAGGGCGGAAAAGACCCAGTACTTC CASRGRGRAEKTQYF
TRBD2 TRBJ2-5 TRBV6-5 - 14 TGTGCCAGCAGTTACGCGGGAGTAGGGGAGACCCAGTACTTC CASSYAGVGETQYF
TRBD2 TRBJ2-7 TRBV27 - 15 TGTGCCAGCAGTCCCGGGGCTAGCGGCTCCTACGAGCAGTACTTC CASSPGASGSYEQYF
- TRBJ1-1 TRBV6-5 few 15 TGTGCCAGCAGGTCCGGGATCAAAGGAAGGACTGAAGCTTTCTTT CASRSGIKGRTEAFF
- TRBJ2-1 TRBV9 - 18 TGTGCCAGCAGCTCCAAACTAGCCAAGGAGACAGCTTACAATGAGCAGTTCTTC CASSSKLAKETAYNEQFF
- TRBJ2-3 TRBV28 - 13 TGTGCCAGCAGTTCATTAGTTGGAGATACGCAGTATTTT CASSSLVGDTQYF
- TRBJ2-7 TRBV28 - 14 TGTGCCAGCAGTTTCGGGACTTTACCCACCGAGCAGTACTTC CASSFGTLPTEQYF
TRBD1 TRBJ1-2 TRBV27 - 17 TGTGCCAGCAGTTTACTCCCGGGACAGGGGGCACCCGGCGGCTACACCTTC CASSLLPGQGAPGGYTF
- TRBJ1-5 TRBV29-1 - 12 TGCAGCGTTGAAGATCGAGGACAGCCCCAGCATTTT CSVEDRGQPQHF
TRBD2 TRBJ2-7 TRBV6-2/TRBV6-3 - 14 TGTGCCAGCAGTTACTCGCGGGAGGGCCACGAGCAGTACTTC CASSYSREGHEQYF
- TRBJ1-3 TRBV5-8 - 16 TGTGCCAGCAGCTACCATACCGGGGTCTCTGGAAACACCATATATTTT CASSYHTGVSGNTIYF
- TRBJ2-3 TRBV6-5 once 14 TGTGCCAGCAGTTACGGACTTGACTCGGATACGCAGTATTTT CASSYGLDSDTQYF
TRBD1 TRBJ1-3 TRBV10-3 once 14 TGTGCCATTTTAGGGGGCTCAGCTGGAAACACCATATATTTT CAILGGSAGNTIYF
- TRBJ1-1 TRBV5-1 - 17 TGCGCCAGCAGCTTGGAAGGTTCCGGGATGCTGAACACTGAAGCTTTCTTT CASSLEGSGMLNTEAFF
TRBD1 TRBJ1-6 TRBV6-6 - 17 TGTGCCAGCAGCCGAGCCGGGACAGGGGTGACCAATTCACCCCTCCACTTT CASSRAGTGVTNSPLHF
- TRBJ2-1 TRBV6-4 - 13 TGTGCCAGCCAGGGAGGAATCGCGAATGAGCAGTTCTTC CASQGGIANEQFF
TRBD1 TRBJ1-2 TRBV7-9 - 17 TGTGCCAGCAGCTTAGCGACCGGGACAGGGGCCCACTATGGCTACACCTTC CASSLATGTGAHYGYTF
- TRBJ2-3 TRBV3-1/TRBV3-2 - 15 TGTGCCAGCAGCCTGTCCGGGAGTAACACAGATACGCAGTATTTT CASSLSGSNTDTQYF
- TRBJ1-1 TRBV27 - 13 TGTGCCAGCAGTTTACAGGGGAACACTGAAGCTTTCTTT CASSLQGNTEAFF
TRBD1 TRBJ1-4 TRBV19 - 15 TGTGCCAGTAGTTTCCGGGACAGTGGTAATGAAAAACTGTTTTTT CASSFRDSGNEKLFF
- TRBJ1-1 TRBV5-6 - 16 TGTGCCAGCAGCTTGCGTCCAGGGGCAGCGAACACTGAAGCTTTCTTT CASSLRPGAANTEAFF
TRBD2 TRBJ2-1 TRBV7-6 - 14 TGTGCCAGCAGCCCAGCGGGAGGGCTTGCTGAGCAGTTCTTC CASSPAGGLAEQFF
TRBD1 TRBJ1-5 TRBV6-5 - 15 TGTGCCAGCAGCCCAATAGGGACAGGCAATCAGCCCCAGCATTTT CASSPIGTGNQPQHF
TRBD2 TRBJ2-7 TRBV7-9 few 17 TGTGCCAGCAGCTTAGGCCCCATAGGCGGGAGACTCTACGAGCAGTACTTC CASSLGPIGGRLYEQYF
- TRBJ2-7 TRBV5-6 - 13 TGTGCCAGCAGCTCACAGGGACCGAAGGAGCAGTACTTC CASSSQGPKEQYF
- TRBJ1-3 TRBV30 - 15 TGTGCCTGGAGGCAGGGACTCAGCTCTGGAAACACCATATATTTT CAWRQGLSSGNTIYF
- TRBJ1-4 TRBV6-1 - 15 TGTGCCAGCAGTGATCAACTGACAACTAATGAAAAACTGTTTTTT CASSDQLTTNEKLFF
TRBD1 TRBJ2-6 TRBV19 once 17 TGTGCCAGTAGCCAGGGACAGGGAAGCTCTGGGGCCAACGTCCTGACTTTC CASSQGQGSSGANVLTF
- TRBJ2-7 TRBV5-1 once 12 TGCGCCAGCAGCTATAGCCTCCACGAGCAGTACTTC CASSYSLHEQYF